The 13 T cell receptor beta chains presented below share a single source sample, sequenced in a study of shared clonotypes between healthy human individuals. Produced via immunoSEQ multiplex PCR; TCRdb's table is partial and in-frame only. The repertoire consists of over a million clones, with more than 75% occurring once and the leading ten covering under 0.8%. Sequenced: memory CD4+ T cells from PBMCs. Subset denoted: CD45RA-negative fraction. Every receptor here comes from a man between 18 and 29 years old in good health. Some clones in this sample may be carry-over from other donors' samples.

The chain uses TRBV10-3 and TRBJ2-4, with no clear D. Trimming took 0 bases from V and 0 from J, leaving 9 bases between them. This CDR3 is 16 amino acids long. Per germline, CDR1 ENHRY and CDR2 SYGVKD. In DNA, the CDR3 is TGTGCCATCAGTGAGTCCGAGCAGTTAGCCAAAAACATTCAGTACTTC. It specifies CAISESEQLAKNIQYF.

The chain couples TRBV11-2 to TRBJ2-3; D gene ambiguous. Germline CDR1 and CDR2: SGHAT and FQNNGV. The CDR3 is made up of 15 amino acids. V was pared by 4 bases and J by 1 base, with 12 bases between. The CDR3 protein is CASSSRARGTDTQYF. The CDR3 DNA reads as TGTGCCAGCAGCTCCCGGGCTAGGGGCACAGATACGCAGTATTTT.

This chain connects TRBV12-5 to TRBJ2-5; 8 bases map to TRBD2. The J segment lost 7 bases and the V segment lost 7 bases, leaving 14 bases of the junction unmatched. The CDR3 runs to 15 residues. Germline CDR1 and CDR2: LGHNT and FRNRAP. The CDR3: CASATGREASGTQYF. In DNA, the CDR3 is TGTGCTAGTGCCACGGGGCGGGAGGCCTCAGGGACCCAGTACTTC.

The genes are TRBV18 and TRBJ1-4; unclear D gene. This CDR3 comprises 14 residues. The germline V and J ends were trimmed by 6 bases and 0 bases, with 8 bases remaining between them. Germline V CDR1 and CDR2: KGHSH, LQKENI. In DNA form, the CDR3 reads TGTGCCAGCTCGAAGCGGTCAACTAATGAAAAACTGTTTTTT. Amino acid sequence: CASSKRSTNEKLFF.

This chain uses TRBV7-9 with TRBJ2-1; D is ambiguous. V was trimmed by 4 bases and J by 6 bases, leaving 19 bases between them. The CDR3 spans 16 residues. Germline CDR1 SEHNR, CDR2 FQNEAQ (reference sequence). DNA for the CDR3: TGTGCCAGCAGCTCCCCCTTTCGGTCCTCAAGCAATGAGCAGTTCTTC. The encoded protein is CASSSPFRSSSNEQFF.

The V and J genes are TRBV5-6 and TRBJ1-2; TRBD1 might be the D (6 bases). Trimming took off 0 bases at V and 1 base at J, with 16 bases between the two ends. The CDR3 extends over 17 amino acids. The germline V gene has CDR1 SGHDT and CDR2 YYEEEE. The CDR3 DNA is TGTGCCAGCAGCTTGGCGGGTTACAGGGTCCTTAACTATGGCTACACCTTC. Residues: CASSLAGYRVLNYGYTF.

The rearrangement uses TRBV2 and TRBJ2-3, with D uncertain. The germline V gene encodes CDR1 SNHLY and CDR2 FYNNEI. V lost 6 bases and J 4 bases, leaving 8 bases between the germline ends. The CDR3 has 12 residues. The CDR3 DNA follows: TGTGCCAGCAGCCGATCCCCAGATACGCAGTATTTT. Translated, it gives CASSRSPDTQYF.

CDR3 region: CASSSLTSGTVLGQPQHF. CDR3 DNA sequence: TGTGCCAGTAGTTCCTTAACCTCCGGGACTGTCCTGGGGCAGCCCCAGCATTTT. The V and J genes are TRBV19 and TRBJ1-5, with a tentative D call TRBD1 (5 bases). Germline-derived CDR1 and CDR2 are LNHDA and SQIVND (reference sequence). Trimming cost V 5 bases and J 7 bases, with 27 bases left between them. This CDR3 has 18 amino acids.

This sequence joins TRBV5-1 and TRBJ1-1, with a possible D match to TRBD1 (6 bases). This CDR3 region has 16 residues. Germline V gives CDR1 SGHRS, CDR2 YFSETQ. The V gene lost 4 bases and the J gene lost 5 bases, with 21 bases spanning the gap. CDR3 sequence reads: CASSPNAGGSKTEAFF. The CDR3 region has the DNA TGCGCCAGCAGCCCGAACGCGGGGGGCTCGAAGACTGAAGCTTTCTTT.

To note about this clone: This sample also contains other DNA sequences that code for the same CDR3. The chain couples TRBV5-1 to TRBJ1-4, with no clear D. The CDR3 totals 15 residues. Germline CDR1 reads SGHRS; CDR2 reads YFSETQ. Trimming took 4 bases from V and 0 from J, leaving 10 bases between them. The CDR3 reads CASSLVGATNEKLFF. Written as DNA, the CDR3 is TGCGCCAGCAGCCTTGTGGGTGCAACTAATGAAAAACTGTTTTTT.

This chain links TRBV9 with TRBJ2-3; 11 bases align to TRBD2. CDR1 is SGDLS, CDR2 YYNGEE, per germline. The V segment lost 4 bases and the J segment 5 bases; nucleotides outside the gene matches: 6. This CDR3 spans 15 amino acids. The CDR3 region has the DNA TGTGCCAGCAGCTATACCGGGACTAGCGGAGATACGCAGTATTTT. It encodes CASSYTGTSGDTQYF.

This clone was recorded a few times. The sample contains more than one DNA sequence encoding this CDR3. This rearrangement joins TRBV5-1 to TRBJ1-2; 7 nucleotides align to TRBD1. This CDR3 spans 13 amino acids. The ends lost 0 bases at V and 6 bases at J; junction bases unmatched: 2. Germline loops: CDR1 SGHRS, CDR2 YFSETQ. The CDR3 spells CASSLGTGNGYTF. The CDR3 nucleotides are TGCGCCAGCAGCTTGGGGACAGGAAATGGCTACACCTTC.

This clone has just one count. The CDR3 DNA reads TGTGCCAGCAGTTTGGGAGGAATCTCCTACGAGCAGTACTTC. Translation: CASSLGGISYEQYF. The J gene is TRBJ2-7, the V gene TRBV6-5; tentative D call: TRBD2 (6 bases). The V gene's germline CDR1 is MNHEY and CDR2 SVGAGI. The V and J ends lost 4 bases and 0 bases respectively, with 10 bases between them. This CDR3 is 14 amino acids long.